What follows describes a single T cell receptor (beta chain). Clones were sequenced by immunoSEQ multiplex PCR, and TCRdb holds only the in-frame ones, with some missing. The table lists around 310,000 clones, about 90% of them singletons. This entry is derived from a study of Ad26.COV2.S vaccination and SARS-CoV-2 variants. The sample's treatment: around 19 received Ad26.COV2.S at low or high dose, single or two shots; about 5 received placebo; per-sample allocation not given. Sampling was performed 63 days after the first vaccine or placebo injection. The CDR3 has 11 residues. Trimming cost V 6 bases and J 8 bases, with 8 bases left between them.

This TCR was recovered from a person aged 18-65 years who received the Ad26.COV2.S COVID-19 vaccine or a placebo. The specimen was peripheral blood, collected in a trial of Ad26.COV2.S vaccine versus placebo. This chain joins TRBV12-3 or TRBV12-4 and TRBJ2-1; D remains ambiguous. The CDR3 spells CASSFLDEQFF. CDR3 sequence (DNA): TGTGCCAGCAGCTTCCTCGATGAGCAGTTCTTC.